This paragraph covers one T cell receptor beta chain sequence. Original processing methods: Nucleated cell counts were estimated from reference gene primer amplification. Profiled with immunoSEQ multiplex PCR; TCRdb holds only in-frame clones, not every one. V and J calls and clone size follow that table, whereas D and trimming were derived from the DNA. Of more than 110,000 clones listed, more than 80% are singletons. The germline V and J ends were trimmed by 0 bases and 10 bases, with 11 bases remaining between them. Germline CDR1 and CDR2: SGHRS and YFSETQ. The CDR3 is made up of 14 amino acids. These data belong to a study of blood T cell repertoires in COVID-19. Study details: Researchers got acute and convalescent COVID-19 samples from the United States, Italy and Spain. PBMCs, B-cell-depleted T cells, or T cells provided the cDNA or gDNA that made up the material.

V usage is TRBV5-1 and J usage is TRBJ1-6; D unresolved. The sequenced sample consisted of peripheral blood. The sequence was collected from a woman older than 75 with acute or convalescent COVID-19. In nucleotides, the CDR3 is TGCGCCAGCAGCTTGGGGCAGGTAGGATCACCCCTCCACTTT. Amino acid sequence: CASSLGQVGSPLHF.